The 17 T cell receptor beta chains below were found in one sample sequenced in a study of blood T cell repertoires in COVID-19. Generated by immunoSEQ multiplex PCR, the TCRdb table keeps only in-frame clones and is missing some. The sample includes 170,000 or so clones, just over 85% of them seen just once. Sequenced input: peripheral blood. The receptors shown here come from a man in his fifties with active or convalescent COVID-19.

This chain uses TRBV6-6 with TRBJ2-2; no clear D gene. V was shortened by 2 bases and J by 3 bases, with 7 bases between the two germline ends. The length of the CDR3 is 14 residues. Germline V gene data show CDR1 as MNHNY and CDR2 as SVGAGI (reference sequence). CDR3 sequence (DNA): TGTGCCAGCAGTTACCGGCAGGACACCGGGGAGCTGTTTTTT. It translates to CASSYRQDTGELFF.

This rearrangement joins TRBV12-3 or TRBV12-4 to TRBJ2-7; 8 nucleotides align to TRBD1. Germline trimming cut 10 bases from V and 6 bases from J; bases unmatched to any gene: 11. The CDR3 consists of 13 residues. CDR3 in DNA: TGTGCCACTGGTAGGGACAGGAGGGGCGAGCAGTACTTC. Its translation is CATGRDRRGEQYF.

V usage is TRBV12-3 or TRBV12-4 and J usage is TRBJ1-6; D is unclear. The length of the CDR3 is 12 residues. Trimming stripped 5 bases from V and 7 bases from J, with 6 bases between. The CDR3 region has the DNA TGTGCCAGCAGTCTCAGGAATTCACCCCTCCACTTT. Amino acids: CASSLRNSPLHF.

This sequence joins TRBV3-1 (or the pseudogene TRBV3-2) and TRBJ2-2; 7 positions match TRBD2. Germline-derived CDR1 and CDR2 are LGHDT and YNNKEL (reference sequence). CDR3 length equals 17 residues. The ends lost 4 bases at V and 4 bases at J; junction bases unmatched: 12. CDR3 sequence (DNA): TGTGCCAGCAGCCCCCGGGAGCGGGGCTCCCCCACCGGGGAGCTGTTTTTT. It codes for CASSPRERGSPTGELFF.

The rearrangement uses TRBV2 and TRBJ2-1; TRBD2 aligns across 14 bases. The CDR3 has 15 amino acids. With V trimmed by 6 bases and J by 10 bases, 8 bases remained unmatched. The germline CDR1 and CDR2 sequences are SNHLY and FYNNEI. The CDR3 DNA follows: TGTGCCAGCAGGGGGGGACTAGCGGGAGCAGTCGAGCAGTTCTTC. Translated: CASRGGLAGAVEQFF.

The CDR3 DNA sequence: TGTGCCAGCGAGCGAGGGAGCGGGAGACGAGATACGCAGTATTTT. Encoded protein: CASERGSGRRDTQYF. J is TRBJ2-3 and V is TRBV7-3, with 8 bases identical to TRBD2. This CDR3 contains 15 residues. Germline CDR1 and CDR2: SGHTA and FQGTGA. V trimming: 8 bases; J trimming: 5 bases; junction bases outside the gene matches: 12.

In this sample, this clone turned up once. The rearrangement uses TRBV5-5 and TRBJ2-7, with a possible D match to TRBD1 (6 bases). Germline V gives CDR1 SGHKS, CDR2 YYEKEE (reference sequence). Trimming took off 5 bases at V and 4 bases at J, with 10 bases between the two ends. The CDR3 is made up of 12 amino acids. The CDR3 DNA is TGTGCCAGCAGTTCACAGGGTTACGAGCAGTACTTC. Translating gives CASSSQGYEQYF.

The V and J genes are TRBV6-5 and TRBJ1-5; D may be TRBD1 (6 bases). The CDR3 totals 14 residues. Germline V gene data show CDR1 as MNHEY and CDR2 as SVGAGI. Trimming stripped 5 bases from V and 5 bases from J, with 13 bases between. CDR3 in DNA: TGTGCCAGCAGTCCCCGGACAGTTGATCAGCCCCAGCATTTT. Its protein is CASSPRTVDQPQHF.

V is TRBV19 and J is TRBJ2-1; TRBD1 matches 10 bases. V lost 3 bases, J lost 10 bases, and 9 bases stayed unmatched. This CDR3 region has 15 residues. Germline CDR1 reads LNHDA; CDR2 reads SQIVND (reference sequence). The CDR3 DNA reads TGTGCCAGTAGTATTAGGGACAGGGGCATGGGAGAGCAGTTCTTC. Amino acid sequence: CASSIRDRGMGEQFF.

The chain is built from TRBV6-4 and TRBJ2-1; D not resolved. The CDR3 sequence is 16 residues long. V lost 4 bases to trimming and J lost 3 bases, with 16 bases between them. Per the germline V gene, CDR1 is MRHNA and CDR2 is SNTAGT. The CDR3 region is CASSVHGADSYNEQFF. CDR3 in DNA: TGTGCCAGCAGTGTCCACGGAGCTGATAGCTACAATGAGCAGTTCTTC.

The V call is TRBV9, the J call TRBJ2-3, with 9 nucleotides matching TRBD2. Trimming at V came to 0 bases and at J to 2 bases, leaving 4 bases not matched to a gene. Germline CDR1 reads SGDLS; CDR2 reads YYNGEE. This CDR3 is 16 amino acids long. In nucleotides, the CDR3 is TGTGCCAGCAGCGTAGCCCTAGCGGGACTCACAGATACGCAGTATTTT. As protein: CASSVALAGLTDTQYF.

This sequence joins TRBV7-2 and TRBJ1-5, with D possibly matching TRBD1 (5 bases). Germline lookup yields CDR1 SGHTA and CDR2 FQGNSA. The V end lost 5 bases, the J end lost 7 bases, and 15 bases lay between the germline ends. CDR3 length: 14 residues. The CDR3 nucleotides are TGTGCCAGCAGCAACGGTGGGGCGTACCAGCCCCAGCATTTT. Translated: CASSNGGAYQPQHF.

The V gene is TRBV7-2, the J gene TRBJ2-7; weak D call: TRBD2 (5 bases). From germline, CDR1 is SGHTA and CDR2 FQGNSA. The ends were cut back, 0 bases at V and 1 base at J, with 10 bases in the middle. This CDR3 has 15 residues. The CDR3 spells CASSLAGVKSYEQYF. The CDR3, as DNA: TGTGCCAGCAGCTTAGCCGGGGTCAAGTCCTACGAGCAGTACTTC.

The chain recombines TRBV7-2 with TRBJ1-2, with 10 bases that match TRBD1. The CDR3 is made up of 15 amino acids. V dropped 5 bases and J dropped 8; count of bases not matched to a gene: 11. Germline-derived CDR1 and CDR2 are SGHTA and FQGNSA. CDR3 protein: CASSLAGTGVLGYTF. The CDR3 nucleotides read TGTGCCAGCAGCCTTGCCGGGACAGGGGTTTTGGGCTACACCTTC.

This chain connects TRBV6-6 to TRBJ2-7; D perhaps matches TRBD1 (6 bases). The V gene's germline CDR1 is MNHNY and CDR2 SVGAGI (reference sequence). Trimming took off 6 bases at V and 6 bases at J, with 21 bases between the two ends. CDR3 length: 15 residues. The CDR3 DNA sequence: TGTGCCAGCAGCGCCTGGGGGCAGGGGAACTTCGAGCAGTACTTC. This translates into CASSAWGQGNFEQYF.

The chain has TRBV27 and TRBJ1-2; a weak D match, TRBD1 (6 bases). The CDR3 runs to 14 residues. Germline loops: CDR1 MNHEY, CDR2 SMNVEV (reference sequence). V was shortened by 6 bases and J by 7 bases, with 18 bases between the two germline ends. CDR3 sequence reads: CASSSAVTRGGYTF. DNA of the CDR3: TGTGCCAGCAGCTCGGCCGTAACCAGGGGTGGCTACACCTTC.

DNA of the CDR3: TGTGCCAGCAGTGAAGGCGACAGGGCAGCCAAAAACATTCAGTACTTC. This translates into CASSEGDRAAKNIQYF. The chain couples TRBV6-1 to TRBJ2-4, with 7 bases matching TRBD1. Germline CDR1 MNHNS, CDR2 SASEGT. The CDR3 consists of 16 residues. J gave up 0 bases and V 1 base, and 3 bases lay outside the gene matches.